This TCR beta chain was captured in a study of CD8 T cells in ankylosing spondylitis. Study-level points and caveats: Seven to nine highly homologous variants formed a TCR beta motif that appeared characteristic of ankylosing spondylitis blood.

This CDR3 comprises 20 residues. The V and J ends lost 5 bases and 4 bases respectively, with 30 bases between them. The germline gives CDR1 SGHVS, CDR2 FQNEAQ. A single record per CDR3 protein comes from TCRdb applying MiXCR to the 5' RACE reads. The sample carries about 240,000 distinct CDR3 sequences, approximately 9% recorded once. At least ten counts were recorded for this clonotype. Its specificity is unknown. Sequenced: blood, either unsorted or a sorted T cell fraction (not recorded which). This chain links TRBV7-8 with TRBJ2-1; D not certain. This receptor was taken from a male donor with ankylosing spondylitis or in good health (not recorded which). The CDR3 region is CASSPQPNRRTGWVYNEQFF. The CDR3 nucleotides are TGTGCCAGCAGCCCCCAGCCCAACCGTCGAACCGGTTGGGTTTACAATGAGCAGTTCTTC.